The sequence of this T cell receptor beta chain was determined in a study of cytomegalovirus exposure and HLA in healthy donors. Study results and limitations: Reportedly, TCR beta sequences accurately predicted HLA-A and HLA-B alleles in most subjects. Available immune exposure information was restricted to CMV serostatus only. Presence/absence comparisons presumed near-even sequencing depth among donors. While the bulk of TCR sequences proved rare, some public TCRs turned up in many donors.

The PCR used 60 Vbeta and 13 Jbeta primers. Sequencing used immunoSEQ multiplex PCR; TCRdb keeps in-frame clones, though not all of them. The table lists some 130,000 clones, 77% of them singletons, with around 4% in the top ten. Germline V gene sequence: CDR1 SGHRS, CDR2 YFSETQ. This CDR3 contains 16 residues. With V trimmed by 3 bases and J by 8 bases, 11 bases remained unmatched. Details on this clone: Its antigen is as yet unknown.

The chain has TRBV5-1 and TRBJ2-1; TRBD2 matches 10 bases. The source is a male donor in good health and CMV-seropositive. The specimen sequenced was PBMCs. The CDR3 reads CASSSHERGGQDEQFF. CDR3 in DNA: TGCGCCAGCAGCTCTCATGAGCGGGGGGGCCAGGATGAGCAGTTCTTC.